This T cell receptor beta chain was found in a study of T cells after somatic rescue of genetic block. Germline-derived CDR1 and CDR2 are KGHSH and LQKENI. The CDR3 sequence is 16 residues long. Trimming pared 4 bases from V and 4 bases from J, leaving 16 bases between. Measured with immunoSEQ multiplex PCR; TCRdb has only the in-frame clones, and not every one. The data hold more than 10,000 clones, with just under 80% observed a single time. The chain recombines TRBV18 with TRBJ1-4, with D unresolved. The receptor was derived from a boy younger than 18. The sequencing input was peripheral blood mononuclear cells (PBMCs). Written as DNA, the CDR3 is TGTGCCAGCTCACACCTCCGTCCCGGGGATAATGAAAAACTGTTTTTT. It codes for CASSHLRPGDNEKLFF. The whole variable domain, remainder taken from reference TRBV18 and TRBJ1-4, is NAGVMQNPRHLVRRRGQEARLRCSPMKGHSHVYWYRQLPEEGLKFMVYLQKENIIDESGMPKERFSAEFPKEGPSILRIQQVVRGDSAAYFCASSHLRPGDNEKLFFGSGTQLSVL.